The 12 T cell receptor beta chains given below trace back to one sample, sequenced in a study of blood T cell repertoires in COVID-19. Data came from immunoSEQ multiplex PCR; TCRdb stores just in-frame clones and leaves some out. The sample has some 250,000 clones, over 75% seen once. Sequencing was done on a sample of peripheral blood. These receptors all stem from a woman aged 25 to 45 with acute or convalescent COVID-19.

This clone occurred once. The J gene is TRBJ2-3, the V gene TRBV7-9; 7 bases agree with TRBD2. The V segment lost 5 bases and the J segment 6 bases; nucleotides outside the gene matches: 14. The germline V gene encodes CDR1 SEHNR and CDR2 FQNEAQ (reference sequence). The length of the CDR3 is 16 residues. CDR3 protein: CASSLRVRESTDTQYF. CDR3 coding DNA: TGTGCCAGCAGCCTTCGGGTGCGGGAGTCAACCGATACGCAGTATTTT. The full variable domain, rest sourced from reference TRBV7-9 and TRBJ2-3, is DTGVSQNPRHKITKRGQNVTFRCDPISEHNRLYWYRQTLGQGPEFLTYFQNEAQLEKSRLLSDRFSAERPKGSFSTLEIQRTEQGDSAMYLCASSLRVRESTDTQYFGPGTRLTVL.

CDR3 DNA sequence: TGTGCCAGCAGCGTAAAAACAGGGGGCACTGAAGCTTTCTTT. Translation: CASSVKTGGTEAFF. The J gene is TRBJ1-1, the V gene TRBV7-2, with TRBD1 identical over 8 bases. Germline V gene data show CDR1 as SGHTA and CDR2 as FQGNSA. The CDR3 spans 14 residues. The junction had 6 bases not matched to a gene; V was cut back by 5 bases and J by 4 bases.

In DNA form, the CDR3 reads TGTGCCAGCAGTCCGAGCCTCGGAGCTCCTAATGAAAAACTGTTTTTT. Its protein is CASSPSLGAPNEKLFF. The V and J genes are TRBV27 and TRBJ1-4; the D is unclear. V lost 5 bases and J 3 bases, leaving 16 bases between the germline ends. This CDR3 is 16 amino acids long. Germline CDR1 MNHEY, CDR2 SMNVEV (reference sequence).

The chain joins TRBV6-2 or TRBV6-3 to TRBJ2-1; 12 bases agree with TRBD2. V gave up 5 bases and J gave up 8 bases; unmatched junction bases: 10. The germline V gene has CDR1 MNHEY and CDR2 SVGEGT. The CDR3 extends over 16 amino acids. The CDR3 spells CASSDLAGGPDYEQFF. CDR3 bases: TGTGCCAGCAGTGATCTAGCGGGAGGGCCGGACTATGAGCAGTTCTTC.

The chain carries TRBV9 and TRBJ2-1; TRBD2 matches at 11 bases. With V trimmed by 4 bases and J by 3 bases, 12 bases remained unmatched. The CDR3 length is 18 residues. Germline V CDR1 and CDR2: SGDLS, YYNGEE. For the CDR3, the DNA is TGTGCCAGCAGCCCTCAACTTCCGACTAGCGGGGTCTACAATGAGCAGTTCTTC. It is translated as CASSPQLPTSGVYNEQFF.

V and J are TRBV30 and TRBJ1-1; TRBD1 aligns across 10 bases. With V trimmed by 8 bases and J by 5 bases, 5 bases remained unmatched. Germline-derived CDR1 and CDR2 are GTSNPN and SVGIG (reference sequence). This CDR3 comprises 12 residues. The CDR3 DNA is TGTGCCGGCGACAGGGGGCGAACTGAAGCTTTCTTT. Amino acids: CAGDRGRTEAFF.

The CDR3 reads CASSPVRRDYGYTF. CDR3 in DNA: TGTGCCAGCAGCCCCGTCCGGAGGGACTATGGCTACACCTTC. V usage is TRBV2 and J usage is TRBJ1-2; no firm D call. Germline V gene sequence: CDR1 SNHLY, CDR2 FYNNEI. Between the trimmed V and J ends, which lost 6 bases and 3 bases, there was a span of 14 bases. This CDR3 is 14 amino acids long.

This clone has a single count. The rearrangement links TRBV6-5 to TRBJ2-4, with TRBD1 as a possible D gene (6 bases). This CDR3 region has 12 residues. CDR1 is MNHEY, CDR2 SVGAGI, per germline. With 6 bases removed from V and 5 bases from J, the gap between germline ends came to 8 bases. The CDR3 reads CASRQGQNIQYF. For the CDR3, the DNA is TGTGCCAGCAGACAGGGTCAAAACATTCAGTACTTC.

The chain recombines TRBV18 with TRBJ1-1; 7 nucleotides match TRBD1. CDR1 and CDR2 (germline): KGHSH, LQKENI. The CDR3 length is 17 residues. The J segment lost 3 bases and the V segment lost 2 bases, leaving 12 bases of the junction unmatched. The CDR3 region is CASSPTDRIIRDTEAFF. CDR3 DNA sequence: TGTGCCAGCTCACCAACGGACAGGATTATTCGGGACACTGAAGCTTTCTTT.

About this clone itself: Distinct nucleotide sequences in the sample also encode this CDR3. The chain joins TRBV12-3 or TRBV12-4 to TRBJ2-1; D is unclear. Trimming took 6 bases from V and 7 from J, leaving 4 bases between them. This CDR3 has 10 amino acids. CDR3 coding DNA: TGTGCCAGCAGCCGGAATGAGCAGTTCTTC. Amino acid sequence: CASSRNEQFF.

The chain is built from TRBV19 and TRBJ2-1, with a possible D match to TRBD2 (5 bases). The CDR3 totals 13 residues. Trimming removed 8 bases at V and 4 bases at J, with 12 bases between. The germline V gene has CDR1 LNHDA and CDR2 SQIVND (reference sequence). Here the CDR3 DNA reads TGTGCCAGTTCCCTGAGCGGTTACAATGAGCAGTTCTTC. This translates into CASSLSGYNEQFF.

V gene TRBV14 combines with J gene TRBJ1-3, with TRBD1 matching over 7 bases. This CDR3 spans 15 amino acids. In germline, CDR1 is SGHDN, CDR2 FVKESK. Trimming cost V 4 bases and J 3 bases; bases outside gene matches: 6. The CDR3 here is CASSLRTGHGNTIYF. CDR3 bases: TGTGCCAGCAGCCTGAGGACAGGTCATGGAAACACCATATATTTT.